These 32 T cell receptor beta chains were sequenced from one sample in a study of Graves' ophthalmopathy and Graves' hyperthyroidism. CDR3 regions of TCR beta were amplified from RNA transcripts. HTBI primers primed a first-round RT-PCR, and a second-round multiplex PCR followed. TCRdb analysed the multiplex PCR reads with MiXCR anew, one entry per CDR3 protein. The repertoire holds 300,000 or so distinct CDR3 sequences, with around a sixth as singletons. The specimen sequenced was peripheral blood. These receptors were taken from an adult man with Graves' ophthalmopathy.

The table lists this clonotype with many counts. The CDR3 spells CASSRTSTYEQYF. The CDR3 region has the DNA TGTGCCAGCTCGCGGACCAGTACCTACGAGCAGTACTTC. This sequence joins TRBV18 and TRBJ2-7; D unclear. The V end was cut by 6 bases, the J end by 2 bases, with 11 bases between. The CDR3 consists of 13 residues. The germline V gene has CDR1 KGHSH and CDR2 LQKENI.

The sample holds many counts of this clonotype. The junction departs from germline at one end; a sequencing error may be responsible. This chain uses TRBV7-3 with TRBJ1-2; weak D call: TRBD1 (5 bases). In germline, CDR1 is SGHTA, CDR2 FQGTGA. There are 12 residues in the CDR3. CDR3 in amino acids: CASSSDSRDSIF. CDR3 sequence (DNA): TGTGCCAGCAGCTCTGATTCCCGGGACTCCATCTTC.

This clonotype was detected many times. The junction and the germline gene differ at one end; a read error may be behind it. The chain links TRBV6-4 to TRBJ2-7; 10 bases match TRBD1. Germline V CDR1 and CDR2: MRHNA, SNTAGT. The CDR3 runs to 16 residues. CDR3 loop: CASSDSMTGGFDEQYF. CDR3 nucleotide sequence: TGTGCCAGCAGCGACTCGATGACAGGGGGCTTCGACGAGCAGTACTTC.

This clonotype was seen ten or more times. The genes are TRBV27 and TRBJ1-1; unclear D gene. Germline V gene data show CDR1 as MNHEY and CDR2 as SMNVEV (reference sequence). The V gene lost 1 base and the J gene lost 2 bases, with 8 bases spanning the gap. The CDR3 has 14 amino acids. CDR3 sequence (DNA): TGTGCCAGCAGTTTATGGGCAGAAAACACTGAAGCTTTCTTT. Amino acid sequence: CASSLWAENTEAFF.

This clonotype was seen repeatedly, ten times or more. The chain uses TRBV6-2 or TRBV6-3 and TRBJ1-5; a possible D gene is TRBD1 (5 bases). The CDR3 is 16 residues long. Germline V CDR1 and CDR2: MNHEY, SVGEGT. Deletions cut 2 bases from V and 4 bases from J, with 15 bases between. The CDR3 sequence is CASSYNGGDLNQPQHF. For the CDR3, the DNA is TGTGCCAGCAGTTACAACGGGGGTGATTTGAATCAGCCCCAGCATTTT.

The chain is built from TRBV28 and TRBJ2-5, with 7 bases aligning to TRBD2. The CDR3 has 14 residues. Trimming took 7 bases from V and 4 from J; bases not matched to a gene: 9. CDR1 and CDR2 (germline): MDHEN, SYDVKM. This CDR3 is CASTPGGLGETQYF. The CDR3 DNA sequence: TGTGCCAGCACTCCGGGGGGTCTCGGAGAGACCCAGTACTTC.

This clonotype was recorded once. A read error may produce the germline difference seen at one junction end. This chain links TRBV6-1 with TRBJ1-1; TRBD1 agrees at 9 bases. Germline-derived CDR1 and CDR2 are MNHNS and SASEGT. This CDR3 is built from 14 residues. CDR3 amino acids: CASSGGTGFTEASF. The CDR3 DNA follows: TGTGCCAGCAGTGGTGGGACAGGGTTCACTGAAGCTTCCTTT.

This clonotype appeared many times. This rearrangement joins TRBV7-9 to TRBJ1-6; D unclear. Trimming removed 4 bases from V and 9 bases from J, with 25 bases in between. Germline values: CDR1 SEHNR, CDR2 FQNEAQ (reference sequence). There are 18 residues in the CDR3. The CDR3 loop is CASSSAAGPAKAVSPLHF. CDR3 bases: TGTGCCAGCAGCTCGGCCGCCGGCCCGGCCAAAGCAGTTTCACCCCTCCACTTT. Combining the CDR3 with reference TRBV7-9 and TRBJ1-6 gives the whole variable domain DTGVSQNPRHKITKRGQNVTFRCDPISEHNRLYWYRQTLGQGPEFLTYFQNEAQLEKSRLLSDRFSAERPKGSFSTLEIQRTEQGDSAMYLCASSSAAGPAKAVSPLHFGNGTRLTVT.

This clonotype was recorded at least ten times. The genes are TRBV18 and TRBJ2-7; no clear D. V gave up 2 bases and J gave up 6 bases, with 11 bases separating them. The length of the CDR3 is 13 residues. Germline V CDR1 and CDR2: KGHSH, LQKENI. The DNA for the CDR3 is TGTGCCAGCTCACCAGCCAACATCCCCGAGCAGTACTTC. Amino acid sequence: CASSPANIPEQYF. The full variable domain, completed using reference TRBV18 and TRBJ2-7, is NAGVMQNPRHLVRRRGQEARLRCSPMKGHSHVYWYRQLPEEGLKFMVYLQKENIIDESGMPKERFSAEFPKEGPSILRIQQVVRGDSAAYFCASSPANIPEQYFGPGTRLTVT.

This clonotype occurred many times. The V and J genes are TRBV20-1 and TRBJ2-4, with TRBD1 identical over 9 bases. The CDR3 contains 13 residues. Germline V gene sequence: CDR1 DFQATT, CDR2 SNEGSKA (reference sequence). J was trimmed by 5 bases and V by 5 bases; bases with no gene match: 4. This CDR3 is CSAGRTGENIQYF. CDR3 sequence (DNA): TGCAGTGCTGGAAGGACAGGGGAAAACATTCAGTACTTC.

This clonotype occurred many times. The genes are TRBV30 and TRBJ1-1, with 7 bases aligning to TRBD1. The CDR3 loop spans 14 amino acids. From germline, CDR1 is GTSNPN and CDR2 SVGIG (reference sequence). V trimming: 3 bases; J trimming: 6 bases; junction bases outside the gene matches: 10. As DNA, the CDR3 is TGTGCCTGGAGAGAACTTCGACAGGGACCTGAAGCTTTCTTT. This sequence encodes CAWRELRQGPEAFF. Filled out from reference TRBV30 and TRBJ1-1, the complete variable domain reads SQTIHQWPATLVQPVGSPLSLECTVEGTSNPNLYWYRQAAGRGLQLLFYSVGIGQISSEVPQNLSASRPQDRQFILSSKKLLLSDSGFYLCAWRELRQGPEAFFGQGTRLTVV.

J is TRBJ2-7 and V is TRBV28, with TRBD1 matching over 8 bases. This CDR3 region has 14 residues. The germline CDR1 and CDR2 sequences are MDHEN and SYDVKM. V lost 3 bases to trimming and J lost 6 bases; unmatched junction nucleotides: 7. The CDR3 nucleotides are TGTGCCAGCAGTTTTAGCCGGACAGGGTTCGAGCAGTACTTC. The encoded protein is CASSFSRTGFEQYF.

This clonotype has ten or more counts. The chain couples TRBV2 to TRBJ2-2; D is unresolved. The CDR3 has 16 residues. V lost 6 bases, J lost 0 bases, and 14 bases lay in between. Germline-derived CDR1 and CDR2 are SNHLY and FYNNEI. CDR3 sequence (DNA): TGTGCCAGCAGCATGAAGAAGATAGCGAACACCGGGGAGCTGTTTTTT. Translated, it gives CASSMKKIANTGELFF.

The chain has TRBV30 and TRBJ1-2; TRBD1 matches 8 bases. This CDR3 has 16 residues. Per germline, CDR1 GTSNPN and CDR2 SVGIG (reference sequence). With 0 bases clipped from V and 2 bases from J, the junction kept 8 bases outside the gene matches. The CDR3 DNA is TGTGCCTGGAGTGTATTGAAGGACAGGGACAACTATGGCTACACCTTC. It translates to CAWSVLKDRDNYGYTF.

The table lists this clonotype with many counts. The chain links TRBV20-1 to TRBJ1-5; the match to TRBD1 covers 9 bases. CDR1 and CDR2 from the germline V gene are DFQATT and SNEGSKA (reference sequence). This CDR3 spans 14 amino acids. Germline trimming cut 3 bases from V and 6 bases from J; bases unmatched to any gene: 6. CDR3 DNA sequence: TGCAGTGCTAGGACACAGGGGGCTACTCAGCCCCAGCATTTT. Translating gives CSARTQGATQPQHF.

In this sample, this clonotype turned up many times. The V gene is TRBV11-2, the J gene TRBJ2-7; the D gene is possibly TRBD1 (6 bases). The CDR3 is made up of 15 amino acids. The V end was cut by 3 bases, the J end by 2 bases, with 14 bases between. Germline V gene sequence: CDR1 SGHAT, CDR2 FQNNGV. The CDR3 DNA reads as TGTGCCAGCAGCTTCCTCCCAGGGGAAACCTACGAGCAGTACTTC. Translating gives CASSFLPGETYEQYF. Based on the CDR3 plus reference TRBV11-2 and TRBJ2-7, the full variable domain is EAGVAQSPRYKIIEKRQSVAFWCNPISGHATLYWYQQILGQGPKLLIQFQNNGVVDDSQLPKDRFSAERLKGVDSTLKIQPAKLEDSAVYLCASSFLPGETYEQYFGPGTRLTVT.

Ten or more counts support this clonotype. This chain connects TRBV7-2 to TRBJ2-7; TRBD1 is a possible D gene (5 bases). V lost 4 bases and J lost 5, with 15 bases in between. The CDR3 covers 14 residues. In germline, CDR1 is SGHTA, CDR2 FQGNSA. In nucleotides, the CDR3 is TGTGCCAGCAGCTCGGTTTGGGGCCGGAACGAGCAGTACTTC. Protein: CASSSVWGRNEQYF.

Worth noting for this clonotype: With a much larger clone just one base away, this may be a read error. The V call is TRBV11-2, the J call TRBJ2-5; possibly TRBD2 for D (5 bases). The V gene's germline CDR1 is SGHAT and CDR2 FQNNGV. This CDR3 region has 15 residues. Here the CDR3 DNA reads TGTGCCAGCAGCTTAGATTGGGGAGATCAAGAGACCCTGTACTTC. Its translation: CASSLDWGDQETLYF. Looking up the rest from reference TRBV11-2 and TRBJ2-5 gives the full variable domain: EAGVAQSPRYKIIEKRQSVAFWCNPISGHATLYWYQQILGQGPKLLIQFQNNGVVDDSQLPKDRFSAERLKGVDSTLKIQPAKLEDSAVYLCASSLDWGDQETLYFGPGTRLLVL.

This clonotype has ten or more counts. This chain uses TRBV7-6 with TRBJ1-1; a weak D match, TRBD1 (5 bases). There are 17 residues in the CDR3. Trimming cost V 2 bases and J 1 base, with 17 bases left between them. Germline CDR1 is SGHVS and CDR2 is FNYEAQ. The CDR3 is CASSLRAGVERNTEAFF. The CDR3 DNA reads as TGTGCCAGCAGCTTAAGGGCGGGGGTTGAGAGGAACACTGAAGCTTTCTTT. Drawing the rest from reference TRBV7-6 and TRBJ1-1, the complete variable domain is GAGVSQSPRYKVTKRGQDVALRCDPISGHVSLYWYRQALGQGPEFLTYFNYEAQQDKSGLPNDRFSAERPEGSISTLTIQRTEQRDSAMYRCASSLRAGVERNTEAFFGQGTRLTVV.

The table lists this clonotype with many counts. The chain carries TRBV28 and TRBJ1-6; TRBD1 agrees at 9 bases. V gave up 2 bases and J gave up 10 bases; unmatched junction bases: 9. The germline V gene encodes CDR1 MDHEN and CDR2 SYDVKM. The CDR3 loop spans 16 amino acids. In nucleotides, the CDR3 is TGTGCCAGCAGTTTAGACGGGACAGGGTCTCGGTCACCCCTCCACTTT. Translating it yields CASSLDGTGSRSPLHF.

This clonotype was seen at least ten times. The CDR3 is CASRIYEQYF. CDR3 DNA: TGTGCCAGCAGGATATACGAGCAGTACTTC. The chain uses TRBV2 and TRBJ2-7; D unclear. CDR3 length: 10 residues. V was shortened by 6 bases and J by 4 bases, with 4 bases between the two germline ends. CDR1 is SNHLY and CDR2 is FYNNEI in the germline V gene.

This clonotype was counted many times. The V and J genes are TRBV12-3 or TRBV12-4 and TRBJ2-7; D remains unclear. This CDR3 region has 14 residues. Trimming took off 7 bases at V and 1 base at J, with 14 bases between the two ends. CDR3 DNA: TGTGCCAGCACCCCTAGTCAGGTATCCTACGAGCAGTACTTC. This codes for CASTPSQVSYEQYF.

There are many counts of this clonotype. In DNA, the CDR3 is TGTGCCAGCACATACAGCTCCTACGAGCAGTACTTC. Translating gives CASTYSSYEQYF. The rearrangement uses TRBV28 and TRBJ2-7; D call uncertain. Germline CDR1 reads MDHEN; CDR2 reads SYDVKM. The V and J ends lost 7 bases and 0 bases respectively, with 7 bases between them. There are 12 residues in the CDR3.

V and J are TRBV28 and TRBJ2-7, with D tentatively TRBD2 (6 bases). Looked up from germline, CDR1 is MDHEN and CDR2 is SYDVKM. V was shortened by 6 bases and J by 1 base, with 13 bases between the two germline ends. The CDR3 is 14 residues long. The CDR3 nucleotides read TGTGCCAGCAGCACCCGGCGGGAATCCTACGAGCAGTACTTC. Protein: CASSTRRESYEQYF.

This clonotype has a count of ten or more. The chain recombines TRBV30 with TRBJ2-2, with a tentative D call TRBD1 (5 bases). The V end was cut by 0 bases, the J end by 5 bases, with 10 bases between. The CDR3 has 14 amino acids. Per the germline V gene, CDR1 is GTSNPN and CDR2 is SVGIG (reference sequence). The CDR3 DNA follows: TGTGCCTGGAGTGTACGCAGGGTAACCGGGGAGCTGTTTTTT. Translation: CAWSVRRVTGELFF.

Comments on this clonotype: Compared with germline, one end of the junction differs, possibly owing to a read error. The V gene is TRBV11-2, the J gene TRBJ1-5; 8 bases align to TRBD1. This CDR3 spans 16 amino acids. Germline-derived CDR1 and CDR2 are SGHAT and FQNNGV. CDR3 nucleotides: TGTGCCAGCAGCCGGGGACAGGCCCTAGGCAATCAGCCCCAGCTTTTT. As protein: CASSRGQALGNQPQLF. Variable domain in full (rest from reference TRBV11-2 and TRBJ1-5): EAGVAQSPRYKIIEKRQSVAFWCNPISGHATLYWYQQILGQGPKLLIQFQNNGVVDDSQLPKDRFSAERLKGVDSTLKIQPAKLEDSAVYLCASSRGQALGNQPQLFGDGTRLSIL.

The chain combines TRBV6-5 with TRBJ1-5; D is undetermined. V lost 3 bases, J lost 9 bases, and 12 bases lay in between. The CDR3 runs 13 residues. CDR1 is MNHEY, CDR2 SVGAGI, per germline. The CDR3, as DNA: TGTGCCAGCAGTTATTCAGGACGGGGGCCCCAGCATTTT. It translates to CASSYSGRGPQHF.

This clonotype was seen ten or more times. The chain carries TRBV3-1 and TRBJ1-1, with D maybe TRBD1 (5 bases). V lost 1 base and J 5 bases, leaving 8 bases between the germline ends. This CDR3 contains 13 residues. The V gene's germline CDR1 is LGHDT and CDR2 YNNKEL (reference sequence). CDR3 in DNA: TGTGCCAGCAGCCAAGTTTGGGGGACTGAAGCTTTCTTT. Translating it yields CASSQVWGTEAFF.

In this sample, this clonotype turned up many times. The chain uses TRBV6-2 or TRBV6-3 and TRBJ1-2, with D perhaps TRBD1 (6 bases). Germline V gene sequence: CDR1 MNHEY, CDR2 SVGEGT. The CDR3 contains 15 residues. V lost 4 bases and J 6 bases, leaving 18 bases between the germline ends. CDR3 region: CASSFTGKSEHGYTF. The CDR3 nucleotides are TGTGCCAGCAGTTTCACAGGGAAATCCGAACATGGCTACACCTTC.

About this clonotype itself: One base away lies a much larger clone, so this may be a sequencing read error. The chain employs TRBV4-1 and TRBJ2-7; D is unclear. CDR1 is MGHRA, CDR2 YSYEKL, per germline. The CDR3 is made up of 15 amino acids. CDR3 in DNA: TGCGTCAGCAGCCAAGATGTGACCGGGTACTACGAGCAGTACTTC. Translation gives CVSSQDVTGYYEQYF.

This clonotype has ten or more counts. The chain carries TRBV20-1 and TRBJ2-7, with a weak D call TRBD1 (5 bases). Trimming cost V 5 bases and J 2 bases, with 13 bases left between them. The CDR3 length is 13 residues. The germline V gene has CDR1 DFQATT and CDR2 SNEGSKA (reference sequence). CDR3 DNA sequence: TGCAGTGCTTCTACCTCAGGGACCTACGAGCAGTACTTC. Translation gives CSASTSGTYEQYF.

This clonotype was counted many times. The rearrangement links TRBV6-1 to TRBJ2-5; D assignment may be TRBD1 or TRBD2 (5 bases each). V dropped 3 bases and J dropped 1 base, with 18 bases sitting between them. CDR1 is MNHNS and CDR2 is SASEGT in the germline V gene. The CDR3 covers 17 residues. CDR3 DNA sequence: TGTGCCAGCAGTGAGACCGGGACCGGGTTTGGCCAAGAGACCCAGTACTTC. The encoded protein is CASSETGTGFGQETQYF.